This entry is about one TCR beta chain. The CDR3 is 12 residues long. Germline lookup yields CDR1 SGHTA and CDR2 FQGNSA. Trimming pared 3 bases from V and 6 bases from J, leaving 9 bases between. Under the authors' procedure: Counts of nucleated cells, estimated from reference gene primer amplification, were obtained. Assay used: immunoSEQ multiplex PCR; TCRdb lists only in-frame clones, some missing. For V, J and clone size, that table is used; D and trimming come from the DNA. The sample holds about 140,000 clones, around nine tenths seen once. The sample belongs to a study of blood T cell repertoires in COVID-19. As for the study in general: Acute and convalescent COVID-19 specimens originated in the United States, Italy and Spain. The analysed material was cDNA or gDNA that came from T cells, B-cell-depleted T cells, or PBMCs.

The chain links TRBV7-2 to TRBJ2-7; the D gene is possibly TRBD2 (5 bases). This clonotype was sampled from a woman aged 40 to 55 with acute or convalescent COVID-19. Sequencing was performed on peripheral blood. CDR3 nucleotide sequence: TGTGCCAGCAGCTTCGGGGTAATCGAGCAGTACTTC. Protein sequence: CASSFGVIEQYF.